This TCR beta chain was found in a study of T cells in localized non-small cell lung cancer. General study results and limits: There was higher T cell clonality in uninvolved adjacent lung than in tumor, and it was highest there. Heterogeneity remains possible, as sequencing covered one tumor region only. Detection in adjacent lung was observed for a median around 50 of the top 100 tumor clones. An association was observed between higher blood T cell density and longer overall survival.

This table comes from immunoSEQ multiplex PCR, and its TCRdb copy is limited to in-frame clones, with some not included. The sample lists some 32,000 clones; 90% to 95% were seen once. On this clone itself: Antigen: not known.

V lost 8 bases and J 3 bases, leaving 14 bases between the germline ends. The CDR3 totals 14 residues. The germline CDR1 and CDR2 sequences are SGHTA and FQGNSA. The gene calls are TRBV7-2 and TRBJ2-1, with D possibly matching TRBD1 (5 bases). Sequenced here: peripheral blood, sampled before any cancer treatment. The TCR sequence derives from a woman between 40 and 69 years old with stage I lung adenocarcinoma. CDR3 loop: CASSPGQFYNEQFF. The CDR3, as DNA: TGTGCCAGCTCCCCAGGGCAGTTCTACAATGAGCAGTTCTTC.